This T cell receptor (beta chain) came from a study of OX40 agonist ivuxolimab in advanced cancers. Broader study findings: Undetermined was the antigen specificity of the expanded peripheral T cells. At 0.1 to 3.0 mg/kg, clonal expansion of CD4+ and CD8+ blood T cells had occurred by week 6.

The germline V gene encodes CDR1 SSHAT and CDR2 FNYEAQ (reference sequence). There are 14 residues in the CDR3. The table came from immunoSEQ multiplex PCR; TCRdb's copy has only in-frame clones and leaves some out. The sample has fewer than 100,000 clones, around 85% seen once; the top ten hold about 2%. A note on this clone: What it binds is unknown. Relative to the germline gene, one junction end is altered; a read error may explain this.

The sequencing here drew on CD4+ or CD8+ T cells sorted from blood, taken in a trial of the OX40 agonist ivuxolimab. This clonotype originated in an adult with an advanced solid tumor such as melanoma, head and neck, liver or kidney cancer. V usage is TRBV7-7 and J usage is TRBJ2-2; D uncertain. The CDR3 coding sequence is TGTGCTAGCAGCCCCGACCTGTTAGGAGGGGAGCTGTTTTTT. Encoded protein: CASSPDLLGGELFF.